These 11 T cell receptor beta chains were all obtained from the same sample, sequenced in a study of blood T cell repertoires in COVID-19 (dated by TCRdb to 2020 to 2022). Libraries were prepared through the immunoSEQ multiplex PCR assay. TCRdb provides this immuneACCESS table in a form limited to in-frame rearrangements. Some clones are lacking; in checked studies, under half of them reflect an unresolved V gene, and why the rest are absent is not known. The sample profile shows around 110,000 clones; about 89% of them were found once. Of the sample, approximately 4% falls within the top ten clones. Sequenced: peripheral blood. These receptors originate from a man aged 35 to 55 with acute or convalescent COVID-19.

This clone has a single count. The chain carries TRBV4-1 and TRBJ1-1, with D tentatively TRBD1 (5 bases). Looked up from germline, CDR1 is MGHRA and CDR2 is YSYEKL. The V end lost 6 bases, the J end lost 7 bases, and 18 bases lay between the germline ends. This CDR3 comprises 14 residues. CDR3 in DNA: TGCGCCAGCAGAGAAATAACAGGCACCATTGAAGCTTTCTTT. This codes for CASREITGTIEAFF.

V and J are TRBV9 and TRBJ2-1; TRBD2 agrees at 16 bases. Losses at the gene ends were 0 bases for V and 1 base for J; bases not matched to a gene: 4. Germline CDR1 SGDLS, CDR2 YYNGEE. The CDR3 is 19 amino acids. The CDR3 nucleotides are TGTGCCAGCAGCGTAGAAGGGACTAGCGGGAGGGTTTCCTACAATGAGCAGTTCTTC. Translation: CASSVEGTSGRVSYNEQFF.

The chain joins TRBV4-2 to TRBJ2-5; TRBD2 might be the D (6 bases). Germline V gene sequence: CDR1 LGHNA, CDR2 YNFKEQ. The CDR3 consists of 14 residues. Between the trimmed V and J ends, which lost 1 base and 4 bases, there was a span of 10 bases. The DNA of the CDR3 is TGTGCCAGCAGCCAAGGAGGGAGGATAGAGACCCAGTACTTC. Protein sequence: CASSQGGRIETQYF.

The rearrangement joins TRBV6-2 or TRBV6-3 to TRBJ1-5; D perhaps matches TRBD1 (5 bases). CDR1 and CDR2 (germline): MNHEY, SVGEGT. CDR3 length: 14 residues. V was trimmed by 5 bases and J by 6 bases, leaving 14 bases between them. This CDR3 is CASSRIQGTQPQHF. CDR3 DNA sequence: TGTGCCAGCAGTCGCATCCAGGGAACTCAGCCCCAGCATTTT.

The chain recombines TRBV10-1 with TRBJ2-2, with 8 bases matching TRBD2. The CDR3 has 18 amino acids. Germline loops: CDR1 WNHNN, CDR2 SYGVQD (reference sequence). The junction had 17 bases not matched to a gene; V was cut back by 6 bases and J by 5 bases. CDR3 DNA: TGCGCCAGCAGGGCAGCCGGGACTAGGGGACCCCTTACCGGGGAGCTGTTTTTT. Translated, it gives CASRAAGTRGPLTGELFF.

CDR3 DNA sequence: TGTGCCAGCTCACTAAAACAGGGGATGGACACTGAAGCTTTCTTT. Amino acid sequence: CASSLKQGMDTEAFF. The chain combines TRBV18 with TRBJ1-1; 7 positions agree with TRBD1. Germline V gives CDR1 KGHSH, CDR2 LQKENI. The CDR3 covers 15 residues. V lost 4 bases, J lost 3 bases, and 8 bases stayed unmatched.

Many counts were recorded for this clone. J is TRBJ1-2 and V is TRBV5-1; tentative D call: TRBD1 (6 bases). The germline CDR1 and CDR2 sequences are SGHRS and YFSETQ. Trimming left V 6 bases short and J 4 bases short, with 16 bases between. The CDR3 is made up of 14 amino acids. Here the CDR3 DNA reads TGCGCCAGCACCTCCGAGGGACACAGCTATGGCTACACCTTC. This encodes CASTSEGHSYGYTF.

This chain connects TRBV6-5 to TRBJ1-4; D is uncertain. CDR1 is MNHEY and CDR2 is SVGAGI in the germline V gene. The CDR3 runs to 15 residues. V was cut by 4 bases and J by 0 bases, with 9 bases left in between. The CDR3 region is CASSFLSATNEKLFF. Here the CDR3 DNA reads TGTGCCAGCAGTTTTCTGTCAGCAACTAATGAAAAACTGTTTTTT.

V and J are TRBV11-2 and TRBJ2-3; 9 bases are a match to TRBD2. Losses at the gene ends were 8 bases for V and 3 bases for J; bases not matched to a gene: 9. Germline V gene sequence: CDR1 SGHAT, CDR2 FQNNGV. This CDR3 has 15 amino acids. This CDR3 is CASLNLAGETDTQYF. CDR3 sequence (DNA): TGTGCCAGCCTGAACTTAGCGGGAGAGACAGATACGCAGTATTTT.

The CDR3 DNA follows: TGTGCCAGCAGCATCGTACTAGCGGGAGATACGCAGTATTTT. It codes for CASSIVLAGDTQYF. The rearrangement links TRBV21-1 to TRBJ2-3; the D call of TRBD2 is as the table states it, not checked on the DNA. TRBV21-1 is termed a pseudogene. The CDR3 spans 14 residues.

The chain is built from TRBV7-8 and TRBJ1-2; D is perhaps TRBD1 (6 bases). Between the trimmed V and J ends, which lost 0 bases and 3 bases, there was a span of 11 bases. Germline V lookup: CDR1 SGHVS, CDR2 FQNEAQ. The CDR3 is 15 residues long. CDR3 nucleotide sequence: TGTGCCAGCAGCTTAGCGAACAGGGATGACTATGGCTACACCTTC. Translating it yields CASSLANRDDYGYTF.